This T cell receptor beta chain was found in a study of blood T cell repertoires in COVID-19. Study summary: From T cells, B-cell-depleted T cells, or PBMCs came the material, which was cDNA or gDNA.

As processed by the authors: Reference gene primer amplification yielded estimated nucleated cell counts. Sequenced by immunoSEQ multiplex PCR; TCRdb stores in-frame clones only, minus some. For V, J and clone size, that table is used; D and trimming come from the DNA. The repertoire holds roughly 250,000 clones, with around nine tenths as singletons. This receptor was identified in a woman between 50 and 59 years old who had recovered from COVID-19. Sequencing used PBMCs or T cells enriched from blood (not recorded which).

The CDR3 bases are TGTGCCAGCAGCTTGGTACTAGCGGGGGGCACAGATACGCAGTATTTT. Residues: CASSLVLAGGTDTQYF. V and J are TRBV5-4 and TRBJ2-3; 11 nucleotides line up with TRBD2. Per germline, CDR1 SGHNT and CDR2 YYREEE (reference sequence). V shed 0 bases, J shed 1 base, and the junction held 1 base outside the gene matches. The CDR3 covers 16 residues.